This T cell receptor beta chain was recorded in a study of blood T cell repertoires in COVID-19. Study information: Donors in the United States, Italy and Spain gave samples during acute or convalescent COVID-19.

Authors' methods: By means of reference gene primer amplification, nucleated cell counts were estimated. Clones were sequenced by immunoSEQ multiplex PCR, and TCRdb holds only the in-frame ones, with some missing. From that table come the V and J calls and clone size; the DNA was used to work out D and trimming. Of approximately 350,000 clones in the sample, around 89% are singletons; the top ten hold about 3%. This CDR3 contains 12 residues. In germline, CDR1 is SGHRS, CDR2 YFSETQ. Deletions cut 3 bases from V and 0 bases from J, with 4 bases between. This sequence joins TRBV5-1 and TRBJ2-7, with D unclear. Sequencing was carried out using peripheral blood. The source of this sequence is a woman in her 30s with COVID-19, enrolled during active disease. Written as DNA, the CDR3 is TGCGCCAGCAGCTCGAGCTCCTACGAGCAGTACTTC. As protein: CASSSSSYEQYF.